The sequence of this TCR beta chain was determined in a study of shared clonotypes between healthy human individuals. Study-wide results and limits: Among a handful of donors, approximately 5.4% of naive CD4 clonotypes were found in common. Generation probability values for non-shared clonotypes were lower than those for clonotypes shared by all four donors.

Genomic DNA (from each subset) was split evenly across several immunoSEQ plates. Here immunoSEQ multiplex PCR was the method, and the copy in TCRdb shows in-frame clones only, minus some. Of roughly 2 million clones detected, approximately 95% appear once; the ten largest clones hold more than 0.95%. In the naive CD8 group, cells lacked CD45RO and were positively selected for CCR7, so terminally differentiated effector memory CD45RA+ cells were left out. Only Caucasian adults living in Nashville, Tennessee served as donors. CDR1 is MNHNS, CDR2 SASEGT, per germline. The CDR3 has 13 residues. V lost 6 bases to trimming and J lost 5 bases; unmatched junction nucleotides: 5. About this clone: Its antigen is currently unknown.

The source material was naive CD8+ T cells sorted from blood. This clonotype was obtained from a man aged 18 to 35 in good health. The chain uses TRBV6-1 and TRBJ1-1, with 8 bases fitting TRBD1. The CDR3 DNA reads TGTGCCAGCAGGGACAGGGTGGGAACTGAAGCTTTCTTT. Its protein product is CASRDRVGTEAFF.